One and the same sample provided the 10 T cell receptor beta chains below, sequenced in a study of blood T cells in healthy people across ages. A second about 6 to 11 cycle PCR used barcoded and J-beta primers. Each CDR3 protein is one row after TCRdb ran MiXCR on the 5' RACE reads. This sample carries about 1.7 million distinct CDR3 sequences, 25% to 30% of them seen once, and the ten largest clones take roughly 8%. The sample taken for sequencing was blood. The receptors originated from a woman in her 30s in good health.

The chain is built from TRBV7-2 and TRBJ1-2; D not certain. The CDR3 has 16 residues. Trimming removed 1 base at V and 8 bases at J, with 20 bases between. CDR1 is SGHTA and CDR2 is FQGNSA in the germline V gene. The CDR3 nucleotides read TGTGCCAGCAGCTTAGTGTCCGAAGGAACCTCGGACGGCTACACCTTC. It translates to CASSLVSEGTSDGYTF.

This clonotype was observed many times. The genes are TRBV12-3 or TRBV12-4 and TRBJ2-3; TRBD2 is a possible D gene (6 bases). V dropped 6 bases and J dropped 6 bases, with 16 bases sitting between them. The CDR3 runs 14 residues. This chain's CDR3 is CASRRDSPADTQYF. CDR3 nucleotide sequence: TGTGCCAGCAGACGGGACTCTCCGGCGGATACGCAGTATTTT.

The V gene is TRBV7-9, the J gene TRBJ1-1; possibly TRBD1 for D (5 bases). V lost 5 bases to trimming and J lost 8 bases, with 12 bases between them. This CDR3 has 12 residues. The germline V gene encodes CDR1 SEHNR and CDR2 FQNEAQ (reference sequence). CDR3 region: CASSTPPGEAFF. CDR3 DNA: TGTGCCAGCAGCACCCCTCCAGGGGAAGCTTTCTTT.

This clonotype was seen a few times. This chain connects TRBV5-1 to TRBJ1-5; tentatively, D is TRBD1 (5 bases). Per germline, CDR1 SGHRS and CDR2 YFSETQ. The CDR3 sequence is 15 residues long. With 1 base removed from V and 2 bases from J, the gap between germline ends came to 10 bases. CDR3 residues: CASSLQGVRNQPQHF. The CDR3, as DNA: TGCGCCAGCAGCTTGCAAGGGGTCCGCAATCAGCCCCAGCATTTT.

In this sample, this clonotype turned up many times. The chain recombines TRBV6-2 or TRBV6-3 with TRBJ2-7, with 10 bases identical to TRBD2. Germline V gene lookup returns CDR1 MNHEY and CDR2 SVGEGT. The V and J ends lost 5 bases and 4 bases, in that order; junction bases with no gene match: 11. The CDR3 covers 16 residues. CDR3 sequence (DNA): TGTGCCAGCAGTCCGACTAGCGGGCGGCTCTATTACGAGCAGTACTTC. Its translation is CASSPTSGRLYYEQYF.

This clonotype was found many times. The rearrangement uses TRBV10-3 and TRBJ2-7; D perhaps matches TRBD2 (6 bases). Trimming left V 8 bases short and J 6 bases short, with 11 bases between. The germline V gene encodes CDR1 ENHRY and CDR2 SYGVKD. CDR3 length equals 11 residues. The CDR3 loop reads CAIAGSGEQYF. CDR3 bases: TGTGCCATCGCGGGATCAGGCGAGCAGTACTTC.

This clonotype appeared a few times. V and J are TRBV6-2 or TRBV6-3 and TRBJ2-1; unclear D gene. CDR1 is MNHEY and CDR2 is SVGEGT in the germline V gene. Deletions cut 8 bases from V and 8 bases from J, with 19 bases between. The CDR3 totals 14 residues. The DNA of the CDR3 is TGTGCCAGCCAGGTGGGGATCAGCGAGGATGAGCAGTTCTTC. Amino acid sequence: CASQVGISEDEQFF.

This chain connects TRBV4-2 to TRBJ2-4; the match to TRBD1 covers 8 bases. The end of the DNA aligns better with TRBJ2-7, so the J call may be wrong. The CDR3 runs to 14 residues. Looked up from germline, CDR1 is LGHNA and CDR2 is YNFKEQ. The CDR3 DNA follows: TGTGCCAGCAGCCAAGCCAGACAGGGGAACGAGCAGTACTTC. This gives the protein CASSQARQGNEQYF.

This clonotype showed up just once. This chain connects TRBV24-1 to TRBJ2-4, with 10 nucleotides matching TRBD1. The J call may be mistaken, given a closer DNA end match to TRBJ2-7. The CDR3 totals 15 residues. CDR1 and CDR2 (germline): KGHDR, SFDVKD. Here the CDR3 DNA reads TGTGCCACCAGTGATCCTCGGACAGGGGGGTACGAGCAGTACTTC. It translates to CATSDPRTGGYEQYF.

This clonotype has just a few counts. The rearrangement uses TRBV5-1 and TRBJ2-1, with D tentatively TRBD2 (5 bases). The CDR3 extends over 16 amino acids. Germline lookup yields CDR1 SGHRS and CDR2 YFSETQ. The V gene lost 4 bases and the J gene lost 7 bases, with 21 bases spanning the gap. The CDR3 DNA reads TGCGCCAGCAGCCTCATTCCAACTGGGGAGAAAAATGAGCAGTTCTTC. Translating gives CASSLIPTGEKNEQFF.